This TCR beta chain appears in the sequencing data of a study of cytomegalovirus exposure and HLA in healthy donors. Study findings and constraints: Reports credit the classifier with highly specific, highly sensitive diagnosis of cytomegalovirus status. A later analysis linked around 15,000 TCR beta sequences to HLA alleles at 0.05 false discovery rate. Altogether, some 160 TCR beta chains were recorded as cytomegalovirus-associated.

PCR was performed using 60 Vbeta and 13 Jbeta primers. The method was immunoSEQ multiplex PCR; TCRdb's version includes in-frame clones alone and lacks a portion of them. The sample lists more than 90,000 clones; roughly 68% were seen once. Donors counted as nominally healthy when sampled, yet unrecorded immune exposures were likely. The CDR3 is 15 amino acids. J was trimmed by 4 bases and V by 2 bases; bases with no gene match: 6. Germline loops: CDR1 MDHEN, CDR2 SYDVKM. To note about this clone: Its antigen remains unknown.

The chain combines TRBV28 with TRBJ1-2, with TRBD1 matching over 8 bases. The TCR was taken from a man aged 25 to 40 in good health and CMV-seropositive. Sequenced input: PBMCs. The CDR3 coding sequence is TGTGCCAGCAGTTTAGGGGTGCAGGGGGCCTATGGCTACACCTTC. Translated: CASSLGVQGAYGYTF.